The 13 T cell receptor beta chains below were found in one sample sequenced in a study of cytomegalovirus exposure and HLA in healthy donors. Primers for the PCR totalled 60 Vbeta and 13 Jbeta. Method: immunoSEQ multiplex PCR; TCRdb's copy keeps in-frame clones and lacks some. The sample comprises 50,000 to 70,000 clones, 80% of which are singletons, and around 4.2% rests with the top ten. The sequenced material came from PBMCs. The receptor set was obtained from a woman aged 40 to 50 in good health and CMV-seronegative.

J is TRBJ2-2 and V is TRBV18; no clear D. CDR3 size: 12 residues. V lost 3 bases, J lost 3 bases, and 2 bases lay in between. CDR1 and CDR2 (germline): KGHSH, LQKENI. CDR3 nucleotide sequence: TGTGCCAGCTCACCCGACACCGGGGAGCTGTTTTTT. This translates into CASSPDTGELFF.

The chain is built from TRBV4-3 and TRBJ2-1, with 7 bases fitting TRBD1. CDR3 size: 16 residues. The V gene end was trimmed by 0 bases and the J gene end by 3 bases; junction bases not matched to a gene: 5. Germline values: CDR1 LGHNA, CDR2 YSLEER. CDR3: CASSQDPQGDYNEQFF. The CDR3, as DNA: TGCGCCAGCAGCCAAGACCCCCAGGGGGACTACAATGAGCAGTTCTTC.

This chain connects TRBV7-6 to TRBJ1-6, with 7 bases aligning to TRBD1. The germline V gene has CDR1 SGHVS and CDR2 FNYEAQ. The V and J ends lost 5 bases and 6 bases, in that order; junction bases with no gene match: 4. This CDR3 region has 14 residues. The CDR3 bases are TGTGCCAGCAGCATGGACAGGTTTAATTCACCCCTCCACTTT. It is translated as CASSMDRFNSPLHF.

The rearrangement links TRBV6-1 to TRBJ2-1; 13 positions agree with TRBD2. The J segment lost 0 bases and the V segment lost 10 bases, leaving 3 bases of the junction unmatched. This CDR3 region has 15 residues. CDR1 is MNHNS and CDR2 is SASEGT in the germline V gene. The CDR3 DNA follows: TGTGCCACGACTAGCGGGAGGCACTCCTACAATGAGCAGTTCTTC. It specifies CATTSGRHSYNEQFF.

The V and J genes are TRBV18 and TRBJ2-1; 9 bases map to TRBD2. Per the germline V gene, CDR1 is KGHSH and CDR2 is LQKENI. The CDR3 extends over 17 amino acids. After removal of 3 bases from V and 4 bases from J, the junction contained 10 bases not matched to a gene. CDR3 nucleotide sequence: TGTGCCAGCTCACCCCGGGCTAGCGGGGACCGATACAATGAGCAGTTCTTC. Protein product: CASSPRASGDRYNEQFF.

The CDR3 region has the DNA TGTGCCAGCAGTCCCCGAGTGGGGGGGCCCCGGAACACTGAAGCTTTCTTT. This sequence encodes CASSPRVGGPRNTEAFF. J is TRBJ1-1 and V is TRBV27; possibly TRBD1 for D (6 bases). Trimming pared 5 bases from V and 1 base from J, leaving 20 bases between. The CDR3 length is 17 residues. Germline CDR1 and CDR2: MNHEY and SMNVEV (reference sequence).

The genes are TRBV25-1 and TRBJ2-1; 8 positions match TRBD2. The CDR3 is 15 amino acids. Losses at the gene ends were 2 bases for V and 11 bases for J; bases not matched to a gene: 11. Germline lookup yields CDR1 MGHDK and CDR2 SYGVNS. The CDR3 coding sequence is TGTGCCAGCAGTGAAGGGTTGTACGGGGGGGCCCAGCAGTTCTTC. Its translation is CASSEGLYGGAQQFF.

The V and J genes are TRBV5-1 and TRBJ1-5; D is possibly TRBD1 (6 bases). The CDR3 is 15 amino acids. The germline V gene has CDR1 SGHRS and CDR2 YFSETQ. Trimming shortened V by 0 bases and J by 4 bases, and 11 bases separated the two germline ends. The DNA for the CDR3 is TGCGCCAGCAGCTTGGATGGGCAGGGGAATCAGCCCCAGCATTTT. This sequence encodes CASSLDGQGNQPQHF.

The chain joins TRBV5-1 to TRBJ2-1; TRBD2 matches 9 bases. With V trimmed by 1 base and J by 5 bases, 1 base remained unmatched. The CDR3 runs to 14 residues. Germline CDR1 is SGHRS and CDR2 is YFSETQ. The CDR3 sequence is CASSLIAGDNEQFF. The DNA for the CDR3 is TGCGCCAGCAGCTTGATAGCGGGAGACAATGAGCAGTTCTTC.

This clone was recorded a few times. The CDR3 bases are TGTGCCAGCTCACCACGGGGAGGGGCGGATGGCTACACCTTC. Its protein product is CASSPRGGADGYTF. The chain links TRBV18 to TRBJ1-2, with D possibly being TRBD1 (5 bases). Germline CDR1 KGHSH, CDR2 LQKENI. The CDR3 runs 14 residues. Trimming shortened V by 1 base and J by 6 bases, and 12 bases separated the two germline ends.

The chain has TRBV27 and TRBJ2-7; 11 bases are shared with TRBD2. Germline CDR1 and CDR2: MNHEY and SMNVEV (reference sequence). The CDR3 sequence is 15 residues long. V was clipped by 3 bases and J by 2 bases; unmatched bases: 3. The CDR3 DNA is TGTGCCAGCAGTTTCTTGGGACTAGCGGCCTACGAGCAGTACTTC. Protein product: CASSFLGLAAYEQYF.

Written as DNA, the CDR3 is TGTGCCAGCAGATTGACAGGCTCTGGAAACACCATATATTTT. Translation: CASRLTGSGNTIYF. The genes are TRBV2 and TRBJ1-3; TRBD1 is a possible D gene (6 bases). Germline loops: CDR1 SNHLY, CDR2 FYNNEI. V lost 6 bases and J 0 bases, leaving 9 bases between the germline ends. The CDR3 runs 14 residues.

Concerning this clone: The sample contains more than one DNA sequence encoding this CDR3. The J gene is TRBJ1-1, the V gene TRBV7-3, with TRBD1 identical over 8 bases. This CDR3 has 13 amino acids. Trimming cost V 0 bases and J 9 bases; bases outside gene matches: 3. In germline, CDR1 is SGHTA, CDR2 FQGTGA. In DNA form, the CDR3 reads TGTGCCAGCAGCTTAACGAGACAGGGGCAAGCTTTCTTT. Translating gives CASSLTRQGQAFF.